The 20 T cell receptor beta chains listed next were all sequenced from one sample in a study of cytotoxic CD8 clonotypes in ibrutinib-treated CLL. The protocol was immunoSEQ multiplex PCR, while the TCRdb copy is restricted to in-frame clones and leaves out a portion. The sample lists around 60,000 clones; approximately 71% were seen once. Here the sequenced sample was PBMCs, taken after 12 months of ibrutinib treatment. These receptors all come from a human donor with chronic lymphocytic leukemia.

The rearrangement joins TRBV5-6 to TRBJ2-1; D remains unclear. Germline values: CDR1 SGHDT, CDR2 YYEEEE. CDR3 length equals 16 residues. V was cut by 0 bases and J by 4 bases, with 14 bases left in between. CDR3 bases: TGTGCCAGCAGCTTGGTGATGACCGGAAGATACAATGAGCAGTTCTTC. It is translated as CASSLVMTGRYNEQFF.

This chain joins TRBV30 and TRBJ1-4; D is perhaps TRBD1 (5 bases). Between the trimmed V and J ends, which lost 1 base and 7 bases, there was a span of 16 bases. CDR1 is GTSNPN and CDR2 is SVGIG in the germline V gene (reference sequence). The CDR3 totals 15 residues. The CDR3 sequence is CAWSEGWDYTEKLFF. In nucleotides, the CDR3 is TGTGCCTGGAGTGAGGGATGGGACTACACTGAAAAACTGTTTTTT.

The V gene is TRBV21-1, the J gene TRBJ2-7. TRBV21-1 is a listed pseudogene. The CDR3 contains 18 residues. The DNA for the CDR3 is TGTGCCAGCAGCAAAGGTTGGCCCCCCCTGGGGAACACCTACGAGCAGTACTTC. Its translation: CASSKGWPPLGNTYEQYF.

V gene TRBV19 combines with J gene TRBJ1-5, with D possibly matching TRBD1 (5 bases). CDR3 length: 14 amino acids. Germline V CDR1 and CDR2: LNHDA, SQIVND (reference sequence). The V end lost 4 bases, the J end lost 2 bases, and 9 bases lay between the germline ends. The DNA for the CDR3 is TGTGCCAGTAGTACAGGGCAGGGCAATCAGCCCCAGCATTTT. It codes for CASSTGQGNQPQHF.

The chain combines TRBV19 with TRBJ1-5; D is ambiguous. The length of the CDR3 is 13 residues. Germline CDR1 LNHDA, CDR2 SQIVND (reference sequence). Deletions cut 10 bases from V and 1 base from J, with 11 bases between. CDR3 loop: CATQDNSNQPQHF. The CDR3 DNA reads TGTGCCACCCAAGACAACAGCAATCAGCCCCAGCATTTT.

The chain employs TRBV9 and TRBJ2-3; perhaps TRBD2 as D (6 bases). This CDR3 spans 17 amino acids. Trimming cost V 2 bases and J 0 bases, with 16 bases left between them. Per germline, CDR1 SGDLS and CDR2 YYNGEE. The CDR3 region is CASSVEIAETSTDTQYF. CDR3 sequence (DNA): TGTGCCAGCAGCGTGGAGATAGCGGAAACTAGCACAGATACGCAGTATTTT.

The chain joins TRBV7-2 to TRBJ2-7; 12 bases are a match to TRBD2. CDR1 and CDR2 (germline): SGHTA, FQGNSA. CDR3 size: 16 residues. V lost 5 bases and J lost 4; bases outside the gene matches: 9. The CDR3 coding sequence is TGTGCCAGCAGCCCTACCAGACTAGCGGGAGCATACGAGCAGTACTTC. Its protein is CASSPTRLAGAYEQYF.

This chain links TRBV4-1 with TRBJ2-6; tentatively, D is TRBD2 (6 bases). This CDR3 has 15 amino acids. The germline gives CDR1 MGHRA, CDR2 YSYEKL. Trimming removed 1 base at V and 2 bases at J, with 6 bases between. In DNA form, the CDR3 reads TGCGCCAGCAGCCAAGGGGGGGCTGGGGCCAACGTCCTGACTTTC. Translated: CASSQGGAGANVLTF.

The chain carries TRBV7-2 and TRBJ2-7, with 11 bases matching TRBD1. The germline CDR1 and CDR2 sequences are SGHTA and FQGNSA. The CDR3 runs 15 residues. Losses at the gene ends were 3 bases for V and 3 bases for J; bases not matched to a gene: 4. CDR3 DNA sequence: TGTGCCAGCAGCTTGGCCGGGACAGGGGGCTACGAGCAGTACTTC. Residues: CASSLAGTGGYEQYF.

The V gene is TRBV28, the J gene TRBJ2-1; TRBD1 might be the D (6 bases). CDR1 and CDR2 (germline): MDHEN, SYDVKM. CDR3 length: 14 amino acids. Trimming cost V 4 bases and J 6 bases, with 13 bases left between them. CDR3 amino acids: CASSWYRAGNEQFF. In DNA form, the CDR3 reads TGTGCCAGCAGTTGGTACAGGGCTGGCAATGAGCAGTTCTTC.

The J gene is TRBJ2-7, the V gene TRBV30, with D uncertain. Per germline, CDR1 GTSNPN and CDR2 SVGIG (reference sequence). Trimming left V 0 bases short and J 7 bases short, with 7 bases between. The CDR3 runs to 11 residues. The CDR3: CAWSVDWEQYF. The CDR3 nucleotides are TGTGCCTGGAGTGTCGACTGGGAGCAGTACTTC. The whole variable domain, filled in from reference TRBV30 and TRBJ2-7, reads SQTIHQWPATLVQPVGSPLSLECTVEGTSNPNLYWYRQAAGRGLQLLFYSVGIGQISSEVPQNLSASRPQDRQFILSSKKLLLSDSGFYLCAWSVDWEQYFGPGTRLTVT.

A remark on this clone: The junction and the germline gene differ at one end; a read error may be behind it. The chain combines TRBV6-1 with TRBJ2-7; D is perhaps TRBD1 (7 bases). Germline V lookup: CDR1 MNHNS, CDR2 SASEGT. The CDR3 has 11 amino acids. CDR3 protein: CASSEGQGGDF. The CDR3 DNA follows: TGTGCCAGCAGTGAAGGACAGGGAGGTGACTTC.

This chain links TRBV2 with TRBJ1-3; unclear D gene. V dropped 4 bases and J dropped 1 base, with 8 bases sitting between them. This CDR3 is 14 amino acids long. CDR1 is SNHLY, CDR2 FYNNEI, per germline. The CDR3 nucleotides read TGTGCCAGCAGTGTTACGGGTTCTGGAAACACCATATATTTT. Its protein is CASSVTGSGNTIYF.

Details on this clone: One end of the junction fails to match germline, which may point to a read error. This sequence joins TRBV7-6 and TRBJ2-5; 12 nucleotides line up with TRBD2. The CDR3 totals 14 residues. Germline values: CDR1 SGHVS, CDR2 FNYEAQ. CDR3 in DNA: TGTGCCAGCAGCCTAGCGGGAGGGCCAGAGACCCAGTACTTC. Protein product: CASSLAGGPETQYF. Supplemented by reference TRBV7-6 and TRBJ2-5, the full variable domain reads GAGVSQSPRYKVTKRGQDVALRCDPISGHVSLYWYRQALGQGPEFLTYFNYEAQQDKSGLPNDRFSAERPEGSISTLTIQRTEQRDSAMYRCASSLAGGPETQYFGPGTRLLVL.

This chain uses TRBV4-3 with TRBJ2-1; 10 nucleotides line up with TRBD2. The CDR3 spans 16 residues. Germline V CDR1 and CDR2: LGHNA, YSLEER. V was clipped by 4 bases and J by 2 bases; unmatched bases: 5. CDR3 coding DNA: TGCGCCAGCAGCCTACTAGCGGGAAGAGCCTACAATGAGCAGTTCTTC. Protein: CASSLLAGRAYNEQFF.

V and J are TRBV25-1 and TRBJ1-3, with D unresolved. Trimming pared 5 bases from V and 4 bases from J, leaving 15 bases between. The CDR3 totals 15 residues. CDR1 and CDR2 (germline): MGHDK, SYGVNS. CDR3 protein: CASSPPLGAGNTIYF. The CDR3 DNA is TGTGCCAGCAGTCCCCCCCTCGGTGCCGGAAACACCATATATTTT.

V gene TRBV5-6 combines with J gene TRBJ2-7; D uncertain. The CDR3 is 14 amino acids. V gave up 2 bases and J gave up 1 base, with 10 bases separating them. Germline V gene lookup returns CDR1 SGHDT and CDR2 YYEEEE. The CDR3 DNA reads TGTGCCAGCAGCTTAAGCCCTCCGTCCTACGAGCAGTACTTC. It encodes CASSLSPPSYEQYF.

The chain has TRBV5-4 and TRBJ2-5; D remains ambiguous. Trimming stripped 2 bases from V and 5 bases from J, with 7 bases between. CDR1 and CDR2 from the germline V gene are SGHNT and YYREEE (reference sequence). CDR3 length: 12 residues. The CDR3 DNA sequence: TGTGCCAGCAGCTTTGGTTTTGAGACCCAGTACTTC. This sequence encodes CASSFGFETQYF.

This chain uses TRBV29-1 with TRBJ2-5; 9 bases fit TRBD2. In germline, CDR1 is SQVTM, CDR2 ANQGSEA. CDR3 size: 12 residues. J gave up 3 bases and V 8 bases, and 4 bases lay outside the gene matches. CDR3 protein: CSFSGRKETQYF. CDR3 nucleotides: TGCAGCTTTAGCGGGAGAAAAGAGACCCAGTACTTC.

A word on this clone: A junction boundary mismatches the germline segment, possibly from a read error. The chain employs TRBV9 and TRBJ2-3, with 8 positions matching TRBD2. The CDR3 runs 15 residues. Germline values: CDR1 SGDLS, CDR2 YYNGEE. The chain's CDR3 is CASSVAWTSTDTQYF. The CDR3 bases are TGTGCCAGCAGCGTAGCTTGGACTAGCACCGATACGCAGTATTTT. The variable domain in full, with the rest retrieved from reference TRBV9 and TRBJ2-3, is DSGVTQTPKHLITATGQRVTLRCSPRSGDLSVYWYQQSLDQGLQFLIQYYNGEERAKGNILERFSAQQFPDLHSELNLSSLELGDSALYFCASSVAWTSTDTQYFGPGTRLTVL.